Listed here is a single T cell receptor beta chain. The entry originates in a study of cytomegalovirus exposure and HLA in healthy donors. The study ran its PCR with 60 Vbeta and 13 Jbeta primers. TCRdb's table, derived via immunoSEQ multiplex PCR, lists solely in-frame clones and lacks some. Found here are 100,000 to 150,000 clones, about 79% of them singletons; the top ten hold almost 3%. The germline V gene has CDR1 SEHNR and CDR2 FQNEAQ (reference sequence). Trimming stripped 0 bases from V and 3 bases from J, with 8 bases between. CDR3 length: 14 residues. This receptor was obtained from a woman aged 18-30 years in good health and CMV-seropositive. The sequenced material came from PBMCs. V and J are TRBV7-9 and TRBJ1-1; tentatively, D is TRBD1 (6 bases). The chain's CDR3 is CASSLAQGDTEAFF. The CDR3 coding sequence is TGTGCCAGCAGCTTAGCACAGGGCGACACTGAAGCTTTCTTT.